Detailed here is one T cell receptor (beta chain). There are a few counts of this clonotype. No cognate antigen has been identified for it. No much larger clone exists at a distance of one base, and base qualities are not known. Counted from cysteine to phenylalanine, this CDR3 has 14 amino acids. The entry retains the CDR3 DNA only, 42 bases that are in frame from base 1. CDR1 and CDR2 (SGHDT, YYEEEE) derive from the germline V gene. A distance of 10 bases separates the germline ends of V and J, which lose 0 bases and 3 bases respectively. Sequencing relied on an Illumina HiSeq 2500. Quantitative 5'-RACE with molecular barcodes was used to prepare TCR beta libraries. Per the original workflow: A new computational method based on a probabilistic model of VDJ rearrangement was used to identify disease-linked TCR variants. TCRdb trimmed the raw reads at Q25, called clones with MiXCR and kept productive beta chains. Under each unique CDR3 protein, matching rows form one entry showing the most common genes and DNA. The authors' filters were not applied to this entry. This sample has roughly 240,000 distinct CDR3 sequences in its table, and 30% to 35% of those were observed once. Of the sample, about 4.2% falls within the top ten clones.

The data belong to a study of CD8 T cells in ankylosing spondylitis (dated by TCRdb to between 2016 and 2019). Looking at the study overall: The study set out to find disease-linked TCR variants by profiling T cell receptor beta repertoires in ankylosing spondylitis patients and healthy donors. Samples of peripheral blood were taken, and for ankylosing spondylitis patients, synovial fluid was collected as well. The whole study cohort included 90 to 120 healthy donors and around 25 ankylosing spondylitis patients. Beyond this particular receptor, the publication reports: Blood from ankylosing spondylitis patients appeared to be characterized by a TCR beta motif composed of about eight highly homologous amino acid variants. Some motif variants were previously reported in synovial fluid and blood of reactive arthritis patients, suggesting common disease-initiation mechanisms. The disease-linked clones had a CD8+ phenotype and were found at relatively low frequencies in peripheral blood. Significant enrichment of the disease-linked clones was reported in matched synovial fluid samples from ankylosing spondylitis patients.

Source material: blood, either unsorted or a sorted T cell fraction (not recorded which). The rearranged segments are TRBV5-6 and TRBJ2-7; the D segment might be TRBD1 or TRBD2, since each matches 5 bases. This sequence was found in a male donor with ankylosing spondylitis or in good health (not recorded which). The bases are TGTGCCAGCAGCTTGGGGTTGAGGGGCTACGAGCAGTACTTC. Its product reads: CASSLGLRGYEQYF.